The 31 T cell receptor beta chains in this list originate from one sample, sequenced in a study of T cell clonotyping in hematopoietic cell transplantation. Measured with immunoSEQ multiplex PCR; TCRdb has only the in-frame clones, and not every one. Of several thousand clones in the sample, about 30% were seen once. This sample comprised peripheral blood mononuclear cells, obtained 30 days after allogeneic stem cell transplant. These receptors were collected from a female patient between 50 and 59 years old who had an allogeneic stem cell transplant from an unrelated donor, so the T cells may come from the graft donor. Some clones in this sample may be carry-over from other donors' samples.

The chain carries TRBV30 and TRBJ2-3, with D tentatively TRBD1 (6 bases). There are 14 residues in the CDR3. Trimming took off 8 bases at V and 5 bases at J, with 20 bases between the two ends. Germline V gives CDR1 GTSNPN, CDR2 SVGIG (reference sequence). CDR3 protein: CAGRGRGSVDTQYF. In nucleotides, the CDR3 is TGTGCCGGCAGGGGCCGAGGGAGTGTAGATACGCAGTATTTT. The whole variable domain, filled in from reference TRBV30 and TRBJ2-3, reads SQTIHQWPATLVQPVGSPLSLECTVEGTSNPNLYWYRQAAGRGLQLLFYSVGIGQISSEVPQNLSASRPQDRQFILSSKKLLLSDSGFYLCAGRGRGSVDTQYFGPGTRLTVL.

Within the sample, this clone is medium-sized. The chain has TRBV6-5 and TRBJ2-1; D may match TRBD1 or TRBD2 (5 bases each). Germline-derived CDR1 and CDR2 are MNHEY and SVGAGI. The V end lost 2 bases, the J end lost 7 bases, and 12 bases lay between the germline ends. This CDR3 contains 14 residues. CDR3 sequence: CASSYGGPTNEQFF. CDR3 DNA: TGTGCCAGCAGTTACGGGGGACCAACAAATGAGCAGTTCTTC.

J is TRBJ1-1 and V is TRBV25-1; D gene ambiguous. V was clipped by 3 bases and J by 0 bases, with 14 bases between them. This CDR3 has 16 residues. Germline V gene data show CDR1 as MGHDK and CDR2 as SYGVNS. The CDR3 DNA is TGTGCCAGCAGTGAGGGGTTCGAGGGCCTGAACACTGAAGCTTTCTTT. Translating gives CASSEGFEGLNTEAFF.

The table lists this clone with a few counts. The V and J genes are TRBV28 and TRBJ2-6, with 7 bases that match TRBD1. Germline values: CDR1 MDHEN, CDR2 SYDVKM. J was trimmed by 4 bases and V by 6 bases; bases with no gene match: 6. This CDR3 has 15 amino acids. As DNA, the CDR3 is TGTGCCAGCAGCCACACAGGGGACGGGGCCAACGTCCTGACTTTC. Its translation is CASSHTGDGANVLTF.

The genes are TRBV30 and TRBJ2-5; D is possibly TRBD1 or TRBD2 (5 bases each). Trimming pared 8 bases from V and 2 bases from J, leaving 18 bases between. This CDR3 is 14 amino acids long. The germline V gene has CDR1 GTSNPN and CDR2 SVGIG (reference sequence). The CDR3: CAGTPGTLQETQYF. CDR3 in DNA: TGTGCCGGGACCCCCGGGACCCTACAAGAGACCCAGTACTTC. Filled out from reference TRBV30 and TRBJ2-5, the complete variable domain reads SQTIHQWPATLVQPVGSPLSLECTVEGTSNPNLYWYRQAAGRGLQLLFYSVGIGQISSEVPQNLSASRPQDRQFILSSKKLLLSDSGFYLCAGTPGTLQETQYFGPGTRLLVL.

This clone was picked up a small number of times. The V call is TRBV2, the J call TRBJ2-7, with TRBD2 as a possible D gene (5 bases). This CDR3 is built from 11 residues. With 4 bases removed from V and 7 bases from J, the gap between germline ends came to 8 bases. CDR1 is SNHLY and CDR2 is FYNNEI in the germline V gene. The CDR3 sequence is CASSGRREQYF. Written as DNA, the CDR3 is TGTGCCAGCAGTGGCAGGAGGGAGCAGTACTTC.

The DNA for the CDR3 is TGTGCCAGCAGTTCTACAGGGGGAGGGTATGGCTACACCTTC. Translation gives CASSSTGGGYGYTF. The J gene is TRBJ1-2, the V gene TRBV6-1; 8 bases are a match to TRBD1. This CDR3 comprises 14 residues. Germline-derived CDR1 and CDR2 are MNHNS and SASEGT. The junction had 7 bases not matched to a gene; V was cut back by 5 bases and J by 5 bases.

This clone was detected only a few times. This chain joins TRBV5-6 and TRBJ1-5; D may be TRBD1 (6 bases). Germline V gene sequence: CDR1 SGHDT, CDR2 YYEEEE. The CDR3 is 13 residues long. V lost 1 base and J 7 bases, leaving 9 bases between the germline ends. The CDR3 DNA sequence: TGTGCCAGCAGCTTGTCCAGGGGCCAGCCCCAGCATTTT. Its protein is CASSLSRGQPQHF.

This clone showed up just a few times. The chain recombines TRBV5-4 with TRBJ1-1, with 8 bases that match TRBD1. Germline CDR1 SGHNT, CDR2 YYREEE (reference sequence). This CDR3 spans 17 amino acids. The J segment lost 2 bases and the V segment lost 4 bases, leaving 13 bases of the junction unmatched. The CDR3 region is CASSNPTTGVSNTEAFF. CDR3 nucleotide sequence: TGTGCCAGCAGCAACCCTACGACAGGGGTCAGTAACACTGAAGCTTTCTTT.

This clone has only a few counts. The chain recombines TRBV4-1 with TRBJ1-2, with D unresolved. Germline lookup yields CDR1 MGHRA and CDR2 YSYEKL. V lost 4 bases to trimming and J lost 6 bases, with 6 bases between them. The CDR3 runs 11 residues. Written as DNA, the CDR3 is TGCGCCAGCAGCCCAGGAGATGGCTACACCTTC. Its translation: CASSPGDGYTF.

This clone was recorded only once. This chain links TRBV29-1 with TRBJ2-7, with 10 bases that match TRBD2. Germline V gene data show CDR1 as SQVTM and CDR2 as ANQGSEA. The J segment lost 0 bases and the V segment lost 0 bases, leaving 20 bases of the junction unmatched. The CDR3 contains 21 residues. The CDR3, as DNA: TGCAGCGTTGAAGATCCCGTCGGTGGGGTAGCGGGAGGCCGAAGCTCCTACGAGCAGTACTTC. Its protein is CSVEDPVGGVAGGRSSYEQYF.

The V call is TRBV30, the J call TRBJ1-1; D unresolved. Germline CDR1 GTSNPN, CDR2 SVGIG (reference sequence). The CDR3 has 11 residues. The germline V and J ends were trimmed by 5 bases and 8 bases, with 12 bases remaining between them. DNA of the CDR3: TGTGCCTGGCTTCGGATCAGCGAAGCTTTCTTT. This sequence encodes CAWLRISEAFF.

The CDR3 loop is CASSLEEGTEAFF. The CDR3 DNA reads TGTGCCAGCAGCTTGGAAGAGGGGACTGAAGCTTTCTTT. V is TRBV5-6 and J is TRBJ1-1; maybe TRBD1 (5 bases). V was pared by 0 bases and J by 5 bases, with 8 bases between. Looked up from germline, CDR1 is SGHDT and CDR2 is YYEEEE. CDR3 length equals 13 residues.

The chain combines TRBV5-1 with TRBJ2-5; D possibly corresponds to TRBD1 (5 bases). This CDR3 spans 14 amino acids. Trimming removed 1 base at V and 2 bases at J, with 9 bases between. Germline V gene lookup returns CDR1 SGHRS and CDR2 YFSETQ. The CDR3 sequence: CASSLYAGQETQYF. The DNA for the CDR3 is TGCGCCAGCAGCTTGTACGCAGGGCAAGAGACCCAGTACTTC.

CDR3: CAWGWMGTGELFF. CDR3 nucleotide sequence: TGTGCCTGGGGTTGGATGGGGACCGGGGAGCTGTTTTTT. This sequence joins TRBV30 and TRBJ2-2; the D is unclear. V dropped 5 bases and J dropped 5 bases, with 12 bases sitting between them. The CDR3 runs 13 residues. Germline CDR1 is GTSNPN and CDR2 is SVGIG (reference sequence). Using reference TRBV30 and TRBJ2-2 for the parts outside the CDR3, the full variable domain is SQTIHQWPATLVQPVGSPLSLECTVEGTSNPNLYWYRQAAGRGLQLLFYSVGIGQISSEVPQNLSASRPQDRQFILSSKKLLLSDSGFYLCAWGWMGTGELFFGEGSRLTVL.

In DNA form, the CDR3 reads TGTGCCTGGAGTTTCGGGGATGGCTACGAGCAGTACTTC. Translating gives CAWSFGDGYEQYF. The chain uses TRBV30 and TRBJ2-7; D might be TRBD2 (5 bases). The CDR3 runs to 13 residues. Looked up from germline, CDR1 is GTSNPN and CDR2 is SVGIG (reference sequence). Trimming removed 2 bases at V and 3 bases at J, with 11 bases between.

This chain joins TRBV30 and TRBJ2-3; 7 nucleotides line up with TRBD1. The germline CDR1 and CDR2 sequences are GTSNPN and SVGIG (reference sequence). V shed 4 bases, J shed 0 bases, and the junction held 1 base outside the gene matches. The CDR3 loop spans 13 amino acids. CDR3 coding DNA: TGTGCCTGGACGGGACAGAGCACAGATACGCAGTATTTT. This sequence encodes CAWTGQSTDTQYF. Full variable domain (remainder filled in from reference TRBV30 and TRBJ2-3): SQTIHQWPATLVQPVGSPLSLECTVEGTSNPNLYWYRQAAGRGLQLLFYSVGIGQISSEVPQNLSASRPQDRQFILSSKKLLLSDSGFYLCAWTGQSTDTQYFGPGTRLTVL.

This clone has just a few counts. The gene calls are TRBV27 and TRBJ2-7; D call uncertain. Germline CDR1 reads MNHEY; CDR2 reads SMNVEV (reference sequence). The CDR3 has 13 amino acids. V was shortened by 3 bases and J by 4 bases, with 10 bases between the two germline ends. This CDR3 is CASSLKVEYEQYF. CDR3 in DNA: TGTGCCAGCAGTTTGAAGGTGGAATACGAGCAGTACTTC.

This chain uses TRBV7-2 with TRBJ2-2; D may be TRBD1 or TRBD2 (6 bases each). The length of the CDR3 is 14 residues. Trimming took 7 bases from V and 6 from J, leaving 15 bases between them. Germline CDR1 reads SGHTA; CDR2 reads FQGNSA. CDR3 nucleotides: TGTGCCAGCAACCGAAGGGGGGCCGCCGGGGAGCTGTTTTTT. Amino acid sequence: CASNRRGAAGELFF.

The chain links TRBV30 to TRBJ2-5, with D perhaps TRBD1 (6 bases). The J call may not be correct, given that the DNA end is closer to TRBJ2-7. The CDR3 runs to 13 residues. Germline V lookup: CDR1 GTSNPN, CDR2 SVGIG (reference sequence). CDR3 nucleotide sequence: TGTGCCTGGATTCGTGACAGGCCCTACGAGCAGTACTTC. Translation: CAWIRDRPYEQYF.

This clone showed up just a few times. The V gene is TRBV6-5, the J gene TRBJ1-1; D not certain. V dropped 6 bases and J dropped 3 bases, with 11 bases sitting between them. This CDR3 comprises 13 residues. Germline V gene sequence: CDR1 MNHEY, CDR2 SVGAGI. The chain's CDR3 is CASRLSPDTEAFF. CDR3 coding DNA: TGTGCCAGCAGACTTAGCCCCGACACTGAAGCTTTCTTT.

The chain is built from TRBV30 and TRBJ2-5; TRBD2 aligns across 12 bases. The CDR3 sequence is 13 residues long. Germline-derived CDR1 and CDR2 are GTSNPN and SVGIG (reference sequence). J was trimmed by 7 bases and V by 7 bases; bases with no gene match: 7. The CDR3 region has the DNA TGTGCCTTCAGGACTAGCGGGGTCGGGACCCAGTACTTC. This translates into CAFRTSGVGTQYF.

The V call is TRBV25-1, the J call TRBJ1-1; D is unresolved. CDR1 is MGHDK, CDR2 SYGVNS, per germline. This CDR3 region has 13 residues. V was cut by 2 bases and J by 6 bases, with 10 bases left in between. CDR3 amino acids: CASSEISLPEAFF. CDR3 in DNA: TGTGCCAGCAGTGAAATTTCTTTACCTGAAGCTTTCTTT.

V is TRBV5-6 and J is TRBJ2-5; 9 nucleotides match TRBD2. In germline, CDR1 is SGHDT, CDR2 YYEEEE. With 7 bases clipped from V and 0 bases from J, the junction kept 10 bases outside the gene matches. CDR3 size: 16 residues. CDR3 protein: CASALGLAGHQETQYF. Written as DNA, the CDR3 is TGTGCCAGCGCACTAGGCCTAGCGGGGCACCAAGAGACCCAGTACTTC.

The CDR3, as DNA: TGTGCCTGGGACTTGAACAGCGGAGGCTACACCTTC. As protein: CAWDLNSGGYTF. The V call is TRBV30, the J call TRBJ1-2; D gene ambiguous. CDR1 is GTSNPN, CDR2 SVGIG, per germline (reference sequence). V was trimmed by 5 bases and J by 8 bases, leaving 15 bases between them. This CDR3 is 12 amino acids long.

This clone was detected a few times. This chain connects TRBV30 to TRBJ1-2, with 7 bases lining up with TRBD1. V was pared by 4 bases and J by 8 bases, with 7 bases of the junction left unmatched. The CDR3 extends over 12 amino acids. CDR1 is GTSNPN and CDR2 is SVGIG in the germline V gene (reference sequence). The DNA of the CDR3 is TGTGCCTGGACTAGACAGGGAGGCGGCTACACCTTC. It yields the protein CAWTRQGGGYTF.

The rearrangement links TRBV6-5 to TRBJ2-2; 8 bases are shared with TRBD2. The CDR3 is 13 residues long. Trimming took 5 bases from V and 4 from J; bases not matched to a gene: 0. Germline V gives CDR1 MNHEY, CDR2 SVGAGI. CDR3 DNA: TGTGCCAGCAGTCTAGCGGGCACCGGGGAGCTGTTTTTT. Translating it yields CASSLAGTGELFF.

V and J are TRBV25-1 and TRBJ2-7, with 7 bases fitting TRBD1. The CDR3 covers 11 residues. Trimming took 8 bases from V and 3 from J; bases not matched to a gene: 1. Germline assignment: CDR1 MGHDK and CDR2 SYGVNS. CDR3 loop: CASGQVYEQYF. In nucleotides, the CDR3 is TGTGCCAGCGGACAGGTCTACGAGCAGTACTTC.

The chain uses TRBV9 and TRBJ2-1; D is ambiguous. This CDR3 is 15 amino acids long. CDR1 SGDLS and CDR2 YYNGEE come from the germline V gene. V lost 4 bases, J lost 0 bases, and 11 bases lay in between. CDR3 residues: CASSFQGNSYNEQFF. The CDR3 DNA sequence: TGTGCCAGCAGCTTTCAAGGCAACTCCTACAATGAGCAGTTCTTC.

The chain has TRBV15 and TRBJ1-5, with D possibly matching TRBD1 (5 bases). With 0 bases removed from V and 4 bases from J, the gap between germline ends came to 10 bases. Germline values: CDR1 LNHNV, CDR2 YYDKDF (reference sequence). The CDR3 spans 15 residues. The CDR3 region is CATSRDRAGNQPQHF. As DNA, the CDR3 is TGTGCCACCAGCAGAGACAGGGCGGGGAATCAGCCCCAGCATTTT.

The J gene is TRBJ1-5, the V gene TRBV5-6; D uncertain. This CDR3 has 15 residues. Trimming left V 2 bases short and J 3 bases short, with 12 bases between. CDR1 SGHDT and CDR2 YYEEEE come from the germline V gene. CDR3 bases: TGTGCCAGCAGCTTATTAGGAGGCGACAATCAGCCCCAGCATTTT. Protein sequence: CASSLLGGDNQPQHF.